The next 5 T cell receptor beta chains were all read from a single sample in a study of shared clonotypes between healthy human individuals. TCRdb's copy holds only in-frame clones and misses some; the assay was immunoSEQ multiplex PCR. The table lists 2.5 million or so clones, around nine tenths of them singletons. Specimen: naive CD4+ T cells sorted from blood. Subset meaning: CD45RA+ positively selected. The receptors shown here come from a man aged 18-30 years in good health.

The rearrangement uses TRBV6-1 and TRBJ2-3; the match to TRBD1 covers 8 bases. The germline V gene encodes CDR1 MNHNS and CDR2 SASEGT. V was pared by 6 bases and J by 3 bases, with 5 bases of the junction left unmatched. This CDR3 region has 14 residues. The CDR3 protein is CASSLDRATDTQYF. CDR3 bases: TGTGCCAGCAGCCTGGACAGGGCTACAGATACGCAGTATTTT.

This chain joins TRBV9 and TRBJ2-3, with D hard to call. Germline CDR1 and CDR2: SGDLS and YYNGEE. V was clipped by 0 bases and J by 2 bases, with 7 bases between them. This CDR3 is 14 amino acids long. This CDR3 reads CASSVVSHTDTQYF. As DNA, the CDR3 is TGTGCCAGCAGCGTAGTCAGCCACACAGATACGCAGTATTTT.

This clone was observed a handful of times. The rearrangement uses TRBV5-1 and TRBJ2-7, with TRBD2 matching over 8 bases. Looked up from germline, CDR1 is SGHRS and CDR2 is YFSETQ. V was clipped by 3 bases and J by 2 bases; unmatched bases: 4. The CDR3 length is 14 residues. The CDR3 region has the DNA TGCGCCAGCAGCTCTTCGGGACTAGCCTACGAGCAGTACTTC. It translates to CASSSSGLAYEQYF. The full variable domain, completed using reference TRBV5-1 and TRBJ2-7, is KAGVTQTPRYLIKTRGQQVTLSCSPISGHRSVSWYQQTPGQGLQFLFEYFSETQRNKGNFPGRFSGRQFSNSRSEMNVSTLELGDSALYLCASSSSGLAYEQYFGPGTRLTVT.

The rearrangement uses TRBV18 and TRBJ2-7; possible D gene TRBD2, 6 bases. There are 15 residues in the CDR3. Per germline, CDR1 KGHSH and CDR2 LQKENI. The ends were cut back, 5 bases at V and 6 bases at J, with 20 bases in the middle. This CDR3 is CASSYAGHHFAEQYF. The CDR3 DNA reads TGTGCCAGCTCATATGCGGGGCACCACTTCGCCGAGCAGTACTTC.

The chain uses TRBV7-3 and TRBJ2-3; 7 bases line up with TRBD1. Germline V lookup: CDR1 SGHTA, CDR2 FQGTGA. CDR3 length: 13 residues. V was clipped by 8 bases and J by 3 bases; unmatched bases: 5. CDR3 sequence reads: CASGLQGTDTQYF. The CDR3 region has the DNA TGTGCCAGCGGCCTACAGGGGACAGATACGCAGTATTTT.